The source of this T cell receptor beta chain is a study of T cell responses to AZD1222 COVID-19 vaccine. The overall study: Second-dose groups at about 4 or about 12 weeks were pooled.

Repertoires were generated with immunoSEQ multiplex PCR, while TCRdb's copy carries only in-frame clones and drops some. Here the sample spans roughly 97,000 clones, about 88% being singletons. V was cut by 1 base and J by 0 bases, with 10 bases left in between. The CDR3 runs 16 residues. Germline values: CDR1 SGHTA, CDR2 FQGNSA. This specimen consisted of peripheral blood, obtained on day 0 of AZD1222 vaccination. The origin of this receptor is an adult in good health. The V and J genes are TRBV7-2 and TRBJ1-5; D is unclear. The DNA for the CDR3 is TGTGCCAGCAGCTTAGGGTACCTCTATAGCAATCAGCCCCAGCATTTT. Translated, it gives CASSLGYLYSNQPQHF.